These 20 T cell receptor beta chains originate from one sample sequenced in a study of blood T cell repertoires in COVID-19. The protocol was immunoSEQ multiplex PCR, while the TCRdb copy is restricted to in-frame clones and leaves out a portion. The data show about 110,000 clones, around 78% seen once. What was sequenced was peripheral blood. The receptor set was obtained from a man aged 80 or over with COVID-19, enrolled during active disease.

The chain links TRBV5-5 to TRBJ1-1; unclear D gene. V gave up 0 bases and J gave up 1 base, with 7 bases separating them. CDR3 size: 14 residues. Germline lookup yields CDR1 SGHKS and CDR2 YYEKEE (reference sequence). CDR3 DNA sequence: TGTGCCAGCAGCTTGGTCGCGGGGAACACTGAAGCTTTCTTT. It is translated as CASSLVAGNTEAFF.

This clone showed up just once. CDR3 nucleotide sequence: TGTGCCAGCAGCCTCCCACTTGACAGGCAGAAAAAGGCTAGCGGGGGGAACACCGGGGAGCTGTTTTTT. This encodes CASSLPLDRQKKASGGNTGELFF. The chain employs TRBV7-8 and TRBJ2-2, with 10 bases that match TRBD2. With 5 bases clipped from V and 1 base from J, the junction kept 25 bases outside the gene matches. Germline values: CDR1 SGHVS, CDR2 FQNEAQ. The CDR3 consists of 23 residues.

V is TRBV3-1 (or the pseudogene TRBV3-2) and J is TRBJ2-1; 8 positions match TRBD2. CDR3 length: 18 residues. V trimming: 0 bases; J trimming: 0 bases; junction bases outside the gene matches: 7. In germline, CDR1 is LGHDT, CDR2 YNNKEL (reference sequence). Here the CDR3 reads CASSQEEEAGASYNEQFF. The CDR3 DNA reads as TGTGCCAGCAGCCAAGAAGAGGAAGCGGGAGCCTCCTACAATGAGCAGTTCTTC.

A few counts support this clone. The genes are TRBV6-5 and TRBJ2-2, with 10 bases aligning to TRBD1. J lost 5 bases, V lost 11 bases, and 8 bases had no gene match. The germline V gene encodes CDR1 MNHEY and CDR2 SVGAGI. The CDR3 totals 14 residues. The CDR3 protein is CAWTPGQGTGELFF. In DNA form, the CDR3 reads TGTGCCTGGACTCCGGGACAGGGGACCGGGGAGCTGTTTTTT.

The chain employs TRBV19 and TRBJ2-1; 10 bases are a match to TRBD2. Per germline, CDR1 LNHDA and CDR2 SQIVND (reference sequence). This CDR3 is built from 14 residues. V lost 1 base and J lost 7; bases outside the gene matches: 1. The DNA of the CDR3 is TGTGCCAGTAGTATAGCACTAGCGGGAAATGAGCAGTTCTTC. This encodes CASSIALAGNEQFF.

This chain connects TRBV5-4 to TRBJ2-1, with D uncertain. Germline values: CDR1 SGHNT, CDR2 YYREEE (reference sequence). The CDR3 extends over 13 amino acids. Trimming took 0 bases from V and 6 from J, leaving 7 bases between them. In DNA form, the CDR3 reads TGTGCCAGCAGCTTGGATCCCAGCAATGAGCAGTTCTTC. Translation: CASSLDPSNEQFF.

Only a few counts were recorded for this clone. The rearrangement uses TRBV27 and TRBJ2-3; 8 bases match TRBD2. This CDR3 region has 14 residues. CDR1 and CDR2 from the germline V gene are MNHEY and SMNVEV (reference sequence). With V trimmed by 3 bases and J by 1 base, 0 bases remained unmatched. The CDR3 DNA reads TGTGCCAGCAGTTTCGGGGGGGGCACAGATACGCAGTATTTT. This codes for CASSFGGGTDTQYF.

This clone has more than one count but fewer than ten. V usage is TRBV11-2 and J usage is TRBJ1-2; perhaps TRBD1 as D (6 bases). V was shortened by 1 base and J by 8 bases, with 17 bases between the two germline ends. The germline gives CDR1 SGHAT, CDR2 FQNNGV. The CDR3 spans 15 residues. The CDR3 sequence: CASSLGGLQGQGYTF. CDR3 DNA: TGTGCCAGCAGCTTAGGGGGGCTACAGGGTCAAGGCTACACCTTC.

The chain carries TRBV5-1 and TRBJ1-2, with 7 positions matching TRBD1. Germline V CDR1 and CDR2: SGHRS, YFSETQ. The CDR3 length is 13 residues. V dropped 6 bases and J dropped 4; count of bases not matched to a gene: 6. CDR3 sequence (DNA): TGCGCCAGCATAGGAGGGGGCGCCTATGGCTACACCTTC. It yields the protein CASIGGGAYGYTF.

The gene calls are TRBV28 and TRBJ2-7, with D tentatively TRBD2 (5 bases). The CDR3 spans 14 residues. The V gene's germline CDR1 is MDHEN and CDR2 SYDVKM. Trimming stripped 2 bases from V and 4 bases from J, with 12 bases between. The CDR3 here is CASSLSGGGYEQYF. CDR3 coding DNA: TGTGCCAGCAGTTTAAGCGGAGGCGGGTACGAGCAGTACTTC.

The rearrangement uses TRBV24-1 and TRBJ2-1, with TRBD1 matching 10 bases. Germline V gene lookup returns CDR1 KGHDR and CDR2 SFDVKD. This CDR3 contains 16 residues. The V and J ends lost 6 bases and 7 bases, in that order; junction bases with no gene match: 11. The CDR3 sequence is CATSQLSGQGSNEQFF. The CDR3 coding sequence is TGTGCCACCAGTCAGTTATCGGGACAGGGGTCAAATGAGCAGTTCTTC.

This clone was counted a few times. The chain employs TRBV7-9 and TRBJ2-7, with a weak D call TRBD1 (7 bases). The CDR3 has 12 residues. Germline lookup yields CDR1 SEHNR and CDR2 FQNEAQ (reference sequence). Trimming cost V 5 bases and J 9 bases, with 14 bases left between them. CDR3 nucleotides: TGTGCCAGCAGCCCCAGGGGGGAACGGCAGTACTTC. Its protein product is CASSPRGERQYF.

The rearrangement links TRBV7-2 to TRBJ1-6; D is possibly TRBD1 (6 bases). The CDR3 runs to 15 residues. Germline V gives CDR1 SGHTA, CDR2 FQGNSA. V lost 1 base and J 6 bases, leaving 10 bases between the germline ends. The CDR3 loop reads CASSLVGQLNSPLHF. The CDR3 nucleotides read TGTGCCAGCAGCTTAGTAGGACAGCTTAATTCACCCCTCCACTTT.

This clone was recorded once. The J gene is TRBJ1-2, the V gene TRBV19; TRBD1 is a possible D gene (6 bases). In germline, CDR1 is LNHDA, CDR2 SQIVND (reference sequence). The CDR3 sequence is 15 residues long. Trimming left V 3 bases short and J 2 bases short, with 13 bases between. CDR3 nucleotides: TGTGCCAGTAGTATTTCCGGGGGGCGGAACTATGGCTACACCTTC. It encodes CASSISGGRNYGYTF.

This clone came up a few times. The chain is built from TRBV28 and TRBJ2-7, with 9 positions matching TRBD2. The CDR3 has 15 residues. Germline V gene lookup returns CDR1 MDHEN and CDR2 SYDVKM. With 3 bases clipped from V and 4 bases from J, the junction kept 7 bases outside the gene matches. CDR3 coding DNA: TGTGCCAGCAGTTTTTCGACTAGCGGAAATTACGAGCAGTACTTC. Translation gives CASSFSTSGNYEQYF.

The gene calls are TRBV5-1 and TRBJ1-1; no clear D. Germline CDR1 is SGHRS and CDR2 is YFSETQ. The CDR3 is 15 amino acids. V shed 2 bases and J shed 1 base, with 12 bases lying between them. DNA of the CDR3: TGCGCCAGCAGCTTCGGCAGGCTTACGAACACTGAAGCTTTCTTT. Translated, it gives CASSFGRLTNTEAFF.

The chain uses TRBV4-1 and TRBJ2-7; possible D gene TRBD1, 5 bases. The CDR3 runs to 15 residues. Germline V gene sequence: CDR1 MGHRA, CDR2 YSYEKL. Trimming removed 1 base from V and 2 bases from J, with 12 bases in between. The CDR3 DNA reads TGCGCCAGCAGCCAAGGAGAAGGGGCTCCCTACGAGCAGTACTTC. Encoded protein: CASSQGEGAPYEQYF.

J is TRBJ2-5 and V is TRBV7-2; 9 bases are a match to TRBD2. Germline V gives CDR1 SGHTA, CDR2 FQGNSA. The J segment lost 4 bases and the V segment lost 2 bases, leaving 2 bases of the junction unmatched. CDR3 size: 14 residues. In DNA form, the CDR3 reads TGTGCCAGCAGCTTATTTAGCGGGGGAGAGACCCAGTACTTC. Its translation is CASSLFSGGETQYF.

The chain has TRBV5-1 and TRBJ2-5; 8 bases fit TRBD2. With V trimmed by 4 bases and J by 3 bases, 8 bases remained unmatched. This CDR3 is built from 15 residues. Looked up from germline, CDR1 is SGHRS and CDR2 is YFSETQ. This CDR3 reads CASSGPGAGEETQYF. The CDR3 bases are TGCGCCAGCAGCGGGCCCGGAGCGGGAGAAGAGACCCAGTACTTC.

About this clone itself: The junction does not match germline at one end; this may be a read error. J is TRBJ1-1 and V is TRBV15; weak D call: TRBD1 (5 bases). The CDR3 spans 13 residues. The germline CDR1 and CDR2 sequences are LNHNV and YYDKDF (reference sequence). The CDR3 region is CAISSGRSTEAFF. The CDR3 DNA follows: TGTGCCATCAGCTCAGGGCGCAGCACTGAAGCTTTCTTT.